The 20 T cell receptor beta chains in this list originate from one sample, sequenced in a study of T cell changes during pregnancy in multiple sclerosis. Repertoires were generated with immunoSEQ multiplex PCR, while TCRdb's copy carries only in-frame clones and drops some. The sample yields 83,000 or so clones, 94% seen once. The sample consisted of peripheral blood, taken after pregnancy. The origin of the receptors is a female donor in good health, enrolled as a control in a pregnancy study.

This chain uses TRBV27 with TRBJ2-3, with D possibly matching TRBD1 (5 bases). CDR3 size: 14 residues. V lost 7 bases and J lost 2, with 13 bases in between. Germline-derived CDR1 and CDR2 are MNHEY and SMNVEV (reference sequence). The CDR3 DNA sequence: TGTGCCAGCAAACAGGCCTCCCTCACAGATACGCAGTATTTT. Translation: CASKQASLTDTQYF.

This clone occurred a few times. The rearrangement joins TRBV7-7 to TRBJ2-7; D is ambiguous. The V gene's germline CDR1 is SSHAT and CDR2 FNYEAQ (reference sequence). V lost 5 bases, J lost 5 bases, and 16 bases lay in between. The CDR3 has 14 residues. The CDR3 is CASSQITPVHEQYF. The CDR3 coding sequence is TGTGCCAGCAGCCAAATCACCCCAGTACACGAGCAGTACTTC. The entire variable domain, with the rest obtained from reference TRBV7-7 and TRBJ2-7, is as follows: GAGVSQSPRYKVTKRGQDVTLRCDPISSHATLYWYQQALGQGPEFLTYFNYEAQPDKSGLPSDRFSAERPEGSISTLTIQRTEQRDSAMYRCASSQITPVHEQYFGPGTRLTVT.

A single count supports this clone. Different DNA sequences within this sample yield the same CDR3. The chain combines TRBV5-1 with TRBJ1-4; D may be TRBD1 (5 bases). The germline V gene encodes CDR1 SGHRS and CDR2 YFSETQ. V lost 0 bases, J lost 4 bases, and 10 bases lay in between. The CDR3 has 15 residues. For the CDR3, the DNA is TGCGCCAGCAGCTTGGCTGGGGGAGGTAATGAAAAACTGTTTTTT. Protein product: CASSLAGGGNEKLFF.

The J gene is TRBJ2-7, the V gene TRBV9, with D perhaps matching TRBD1 (7 bases). This CDR3 region has 15 residues. Germline CDR1 reads SGDLS; CDR2 reads YYNGEE. V dropped 4 bases and J dropped 7 bases, with 21 bases sitting between them. The CDR3, as DNA: TGTGCCAGCAGCTCCAGGGGGGACACGGTGGGAGAGCAGTACTTC. Translation: CASSSRGDTVGEQYF.

The CDR3 here is CASSLGVQGSNEQFF. Written as DNA, the CDR3 is TGCGCCAGCAGCTTGGGAGTACAGGGGAGCAATGAGCAGTTCTTC. This chain joins TRBV5-1 and TRBJ2-1; 7 nucleotides line up with TRBD1. CDR3 length equals 15 residues. Germline CDR1 SGHRS, CDR2 YFSETQ. Losses at the gene ends were 0 bases for V and 6 bases for J; bases not matched to a gene: 6.

The rearrangement joins TRBV2 to TRBJ2-3; a weak D match, TRBD2 (5 bases). Germline V gene data show CDR1 as SNHLY and CDR2 as FYNNEI. CDR3 length: 15 residues. Deletions cut 4 bases from V and 0 bases from J, with 11 bases between. CDR3 in DNA: TGTGCCAGCAGTGCTGGGAGTTCGAGCACAGATACGCAGTATTTT. It translates to CASSAGSSSTDTQYF.

The rearrangement joins TRBV30 to TRBJ2-7, with a tentative D call TRBD1 (6 bases). This CDR3 region has 15 residues. Germline V gives CDR1 GTSNPN, CDR2 SVGIG (reference sequence). V was cut by 3 bases and J by 3 bases, with 18 bases left in between. CDR3 sequence: CAWRAAQGGHYEQYF. CDR3 in DNA: TGTGCCTGGAGAGCGGCACAGGGCGGACACTACGAGCAGTACTTC.

The rearrangement uses TRBV28 and TRBJ2-1, with TRBD2 matching 7 bases. With 5 bases clipped from V and 5 bases from J, the junction kept 9 bases outside the gene matches. The CDR3 sequence is 15 residues long. Germline V gene sequence: CDR1 MDHEN, CDR2 SYDVKM. The CDR3 here is CASSPHAGENNEQFF. As DNA, the CDR3 is TGTGCCAGCAGTCCTCACGCGGGAGAGAACAATGAGCAGTTCTTC.

This chain connects TRBV6-1 to TRBJ1-2, with 7 bases aligning to TRBD1. The V segment lost 4 bases and the J segment 8 bases; nucleotides outside the gene matches: 13. The CDR3 runs to 15 residues. In germline, CDR1 is MNHNS, CDR2 SASEGT. The CDR3 nucleotides read TGTGCCAGCAGTGTTAGATACAGGGGCGACTCGGGCTACACCTTC. Amino acid sequence: CASSVRYRGDSGYTF.

The rearrangement uses TRBV10-3 and TRBJ1-2; tentative D call: TRBD1 (6 bases). Trimming removed 7 bases from V and 8 bases from J, with 20 bases in between. The V gene's germline CDR1 is ENHRY and CDR2 SYGVKD. This CDR3 region has 14 residues. The CDR3 here is CAITAGTPAEGYTF. The CDR3, as DNA: TGTGCCATCACCGCAGGGACACCGGCGGAGGGCTACACCTTC.

The chain carries TRBV2 and TRBJ2-1; 7 nucleotides align to TRBD2. Trimming at V came to 3 bases and at J to 3 bases, leaving 5 bases not matched to a gene. The length of the CDR3 is 15 residues. CDR1 is SNHLY and CDR2 is FYNNEI in the germline V gene. The CDR3 loop reads CASSDGLAVYNEQFF. In nucleotides, the CDR3 is TGTGCCAGCAGTGATGGGCTAGCGGTCTACAATGAGCAGTTCTTC.

The CDR3 nucleotides read TGTGCCAGCAGGGATCCGGGTGGCAATCAGCCCCAGCATTTT. Translation: CASRDPGGNQPQHF. The chain is built from TRBV28 and TRBJ1-5; D ambiguous. The length of the CDR3 is 14 residues. Germline V lookup: CDR1 MDHEN, CDR2 SYDVKM. V lost 6 bases and J 2 bases, leaving 11 bases between the germline ends.

CDR3 amino acids: CASSYRGWDTQYF. DNA of the CDR3: TGTGCCAGCAGTTACCGGGGTTGGGATACGCAGTATTTT. The chain couples TRBV27 to TRBJ2-3, with D perhaps matching TRBD2 (5 bases). The CDR3 contains 13 residues. Trimming cost V 4 bases and J 6 bases, with 11 bases left between them. Germline CDR1 and CDR2: MNHEY and SMNVEV (reference sequence).

V gene TRBV10-3 combines with J gene TRBJ1-1; tentatively, D is TRBD1 (5 bases). The CDR3 spans 14 residues. V lost 3 bases and J 10 bases, leaving 18 bases between the germline ends. Germline CDR1 ENHRY, CDR2 SYGVKD. The CDR3 protein is CAISDPDILGGAFF. The CDR3 DNA sequence: TGTGCCATCAGTGACCCGGACATCTTGGGGGGAGCTTTCTTT.

This clone was seen only once. The chain has TRBV5-1 and TRBJ2-2, with TRBD2 identical over 13 bases. Per the germline V gene, CDR1 is SGHRS and CDR2 is YFSETQ. With V trimmed by 2 bases and J by 4 bases, 5 bases remained unmatched. This CDR3 is 17 amino acids long. This chain's CDR3 is CASSLGLAGVVTGELFF. The CDR3 DNA is TGCGCCAGCAGCTTAGGACTAGCGGGAGTAGTCACCGGGGAGCTGTTTTTT.

The J gene is TRBJ1-5, the V gene TRBV2; 8 bases are a match to TRBD1. Germline lookup yields CDR1 SNHLY and CDR2 FYNNEI. With 3 bases clipped from V and 4 bases from J, the junction kept 2 bases outside the gene matches. There are 14 residues in the CDR3. In DNA form, the CDR3 reads TGTGCCAGCAGTGAGACAGGGGAGAATCAGCCCCAGCATTTT. Its translation: CASSETGENQPQHF.

The chain carries TRBV9 and TRBJ2-3; 13 bases fit TRBD2. The CDR3 runs to 18 residues. CDR1 is SGDLS, CDR2 YYNGEE, per germline. Losses at the gene ends were 3 bases for V and 0 bases for J; bases not matched to a gene: 7. The DNA of the CDR3 is TGTGCCAGCAGCGCAGGGACTAGCGGGAAGTCTAGCACAGATACGCAGTATTTT. Protein product: CASSAGTSGKSSTDTQYF.

This CDR3 is CASSEYRGQNEKLFF. For the CDR3, the DNA is TGTGCCAGCAGTGAATACAGGGGGCAAAATGAAAAACTGTTTTTT. V gene TRBV25-1 combines with J gene TRBJ1-4; the match to TRBD1 covers 8 bases. The V and J ends lost 0 bases and 5 bases, in that order; junction bases with no gene match: 2. The CDR3 runs to 15 residues. Germline V gene data show CDR1 as MGHDK and CDR2 as SYGVNS.

V and J are TRBV18 and TRBJ2-4, with 7 bases that match TRBD1. Losses at the gene ends were 4 bases for V and 0 bases for J; bases not matched to a gene: 3. Per germline, CDR1 KGHSH and CDR2 LQKENI. The CDR3 spans 15 residues. CDR3 nucleotide sequence: TGTGCCAGCTCACAGACAGGGACAGCCAAAAACATTCAGTACTTC. This encodes CASSQTGTAKNIQYF.

The chain uses TRBV28 and TRBJ2-7; no clear D. CDR3 length: 11 residues. Trimming pared 9 bases from V and 3 bases from J, leaving 9 bases between. Looked up from germline, CDR1 is MDHEN and CDR2 is SYDVKM. The CDR3 nucleotides read TGTGCCAGTCACGCCGGCTACGAGCAGTACTTC. Its protein is CASHAGYEQYF. Full variable domain (remainder filled in from reference TRBV28 and TRBJ2-7): DVKVTQSSRYLVKRTGEKVFLECVQDMDHENMFWYRQDPGLGLRLIYFSYDVKMKEKGDIPEGYSVSREKKERFSLILESASTNQTSMYLCASHAGYEQYFGPGTRLTVT.